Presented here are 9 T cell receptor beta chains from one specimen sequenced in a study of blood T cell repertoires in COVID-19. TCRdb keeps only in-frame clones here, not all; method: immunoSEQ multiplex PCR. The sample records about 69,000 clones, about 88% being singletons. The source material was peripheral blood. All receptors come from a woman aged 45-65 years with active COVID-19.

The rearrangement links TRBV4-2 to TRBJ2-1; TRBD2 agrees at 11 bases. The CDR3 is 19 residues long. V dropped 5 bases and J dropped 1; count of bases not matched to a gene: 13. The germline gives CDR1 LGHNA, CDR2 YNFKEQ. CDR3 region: CASSKIVAGGEGSYNEQFF. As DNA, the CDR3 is TGTGCCAGCAGCAAGATCGTAGCGGGAGGGGAGGGGTCCTACAATGAGCAGTTCTTC.

DNA for the CDR3: TGTGCCAGTAGTGCAGAGCTGACAGCTAACTATGGCTACACCTTC. Translated: CASSAELTANYGYTF. The gene calls are TRBV19 and TRBJ1-2; D may be TRBD1 (5 bases). V lost 5 bases and J 0 bases, leaving 13 bases between the germline ends. The CDR3 contains 15 residues. Germline V CDR1 and CDR2: LNHDA, SQIVND (reference sequence).

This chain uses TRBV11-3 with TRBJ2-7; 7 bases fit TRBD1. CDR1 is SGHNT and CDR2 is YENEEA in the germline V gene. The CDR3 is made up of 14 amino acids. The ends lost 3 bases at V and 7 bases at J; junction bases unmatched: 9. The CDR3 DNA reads TGTGCCAGCAGCTTGCGACAGGGTGCAGGGGAGCAGTACTTC. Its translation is CASSLRQGAGEQYF.

CDR3 region: CASSGHRGLITLEYNSPLHF. CDR3 in DNA: TGTGCCAGCAGTGGACACAGGGGGCTCATCACACTAGAATATAATTCACCCCTCCACTTT. This chain links TRBV28 with TRBJ1-6, with 9 bases that match TRBD1. This CDR3 has 20 amino acids. Germline V gives CDR1 MDHEN, CDR2 SYDVKM. J gave up 4 bases and V 5 bases, and 18 bases lay outside the gene matches.

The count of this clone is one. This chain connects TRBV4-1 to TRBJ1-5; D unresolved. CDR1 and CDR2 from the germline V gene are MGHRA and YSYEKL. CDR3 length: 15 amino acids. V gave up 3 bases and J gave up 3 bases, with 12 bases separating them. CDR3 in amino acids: CASSQAGWINQPQHF. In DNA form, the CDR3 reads TGCGCCAGCAGCCAGGCCGGGTGGATCAATCAGCCCCAGCATTTT.

The CDR3 region is CATSRDRSGRSYEQYF. CDR3 in DNA: TGTGCCACCAGCAGAGATCGGAGCGGGAGGTCCTACGAGCAGTACTTC. This sequence joins TRBV15 and TRBJ2-7; 9 nucleotides align to TRBD2. After removal of 0 bases from V and 1 base from J, the junction contained 4 bases not matched to a gene. The length of the CDR3 is 16 residues. From germline, CDR1 is LNHNV and CDR2 YYDKDF (reference sequence).

As DNA, the CDR3 is TGTGCCAGCAGTCCCGGCAGGGGATCGGGGTCACCCCTCCACTTT. It codes for CASSPGRGSGSPLHF. The chain has TRBV7-3 and TRBJ1-6; perhaps TRBD1 as D (6 bases). The CDR3 covers 15 residues. Germline CDR1 SGHTA, CDR2 FQGTGA. Trimming shortened V by 6 bases and J by 10 bases, and 19 bases separated the two germline ends.

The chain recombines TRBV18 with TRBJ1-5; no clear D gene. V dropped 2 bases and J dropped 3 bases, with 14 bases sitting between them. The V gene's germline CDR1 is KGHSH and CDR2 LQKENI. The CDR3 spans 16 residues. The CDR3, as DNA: TGTGCCAGCTCACCAGGGCTGGGAGGTATCAATCAGCCCCAGCATTTT. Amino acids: CASSPGLGGINQPQHF.

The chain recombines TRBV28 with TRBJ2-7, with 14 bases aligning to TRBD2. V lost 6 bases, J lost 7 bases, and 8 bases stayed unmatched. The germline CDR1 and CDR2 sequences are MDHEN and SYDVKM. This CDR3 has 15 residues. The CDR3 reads CASRTGLAGAGEQYF. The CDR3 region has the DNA TGTGCCAGCAGAACGGGACTAGCGGGAGCGGGAGAGCAGTACTTC.